The 22 T cell receptor beta chains listed next were all sequenced from one sample in a study of T cells after yellow fever vaccination. TCRdb analysed the 5' RACE reads with MiXCR anew, one entry per CDR3 protein. The sample has 450,000 to 650,000 distinct CDR3 sequences; 21% are singletons. The sample was PBMCs, taken roughly 20 days after the first yellow fever vaccination. The receptors come from a man aged 18 to 29 who received the YFV17D yellow fever vaccine.

In this sample, this clonotype turned up a few times. This rearrangement joins TRBV10-3 to TRBJ2-7, with 9 positions matching TRBD2. V dropped 11 bases and J dropped 3; count of bases not matched to a gene: 5. The CDR3 loop spans 12 amino acids. The germline gives CDR1 ENHRY, CDR2 SYGVKD. The CDR3 bases are TGTGCCGTCGGTAGCGGGGGCTACGAGCAGTACTTC. Its protein product is CAVGSGGYEQYF.

The V gene is TRBV5-4, the J gene TRBJ1-4; maybe TRBD1 (5 bases). Trimming left V 4 bases short and J 3 bases short, with 13 bases between. Germline V lookup: CDR1 SGHNT, CDR2 YYREEE (reference sequence). The CDR3 is 15 residues long. The CDR3 is CASSERDGANEKLFF. In nucleotides, the CDR3 is TGTGCCAGCAGCGAAAGGGACGGAGCTAATGAAAAACTGTTTTTT. Complete variable domain (other parts from reference TRBV5-4 and TRBJ1-4): ETGVTQSPTHLIKTRGQQVTLRCSSQSGHNTVSWYQQALGQGPQFIFQYYREEENGRGNFPPRFSGLQFPNYSSELNVNALELDDSALYLCASSERDGANEKLFFGSGTQLSVL.

The chain joins TRBV12-3 or TRBV12-4 to TRBJ2-1; 12 bases line up with TRBD2. Trimming cost V 6 bases and J 4 bases; bases outside gene matches: 7. CDR3 length: 16 residues. The CDR3, as DNA: TGTGCCAGCAGGTCGACTAGCGGGAGCACTTACAATGAGCAGTTCTTC. Protein product: CASRSTSGSTYNEQFF.

Of note for this clonotype: The junction departs from germline at one end; a sequencing error may be responsible. The V and J genes are TRBV2 and TRBJ2-3; D remains ambiguous. This CDR3 spans 16 amino acids. Germline V gives CDR1 SNHLY, CDR2 FYNNEI. Here the CDR3 DNA reads TGTGCGAGCAGCTTCGTGGCCAGCCAATCTCTAGATACGCAGTATTTT. Its protein is CASSFVASQSLDTQYF.

The chain links TRBV6-5 to TRBJ2-2, with 7 positions matching TRBD2. Germline V gives CDR1 MNHEY, CDR2 SVGAGI. The CDR3 totals 17 residues. After removal of 4 bases from V and 6 bases from J, the junction contained 14 bases not matched to a gene. CDR3 coding DNA: TGTGCCAGCAGTTCTCTTAGAGCGGGGCCTCAGGCCGGGGAGCTGTTTTTT. Its translation: CASSSLRAGPQAGELFF.

The chain recombines TRBV20-1 with TRBJ2-3; 8 nucleotides align to TRBD1. The J segment lost 5 bases and the V segment lost 2 bases, leaving 3 bases of the junction unmatched. The CDR3 spans 13 residues. Germline lookup yields CDR1 DFQATT and CDR2 SNEGSKA (reference sequence). CDR3 amino acids: CSARRTGIDTQYF. The DNA for the CDR3 is TGCAGTGCTAGAAGGACAGGGATAGATACGCAGTATTTT.

This clonotype was picked up a small number of times. This sequence joins TRBV5-1 and TRBJ2-2; 12 nucleotides line up with TRBD2. Germline V gene data show CDR1 as SGHRS and CDR2 as YFSETQ. V was clipped by 4 bases and J by 3 bases; unmatched bases: 4. This CDR3 contains 16 residues. The DNA for the CDR3 is TGCGCCAGCAGCGGCAGACTAGCGGGAGACACCGGGGAGCTGTTTTTT. Translating gives CASSGRLAGDTGELFF.

J is TRBJ2-3 and V is TRBV4-3; D remains unclear. The V end lost 2 bases, the J end lost 0 bases, and 15 bases lay between the germline ends. The CDR3 has 17 residues. Germline CDR1 and CDR2: LGHNA and YSLEER. The CDR3 DNA is TGCGCCAGCAGCCAATCTGGGCAGACGGCTAGCACAGATACGCAGTATTTT. Translation: CASSQSGQTASTDTQYF.

The chain recombines TRBV25-1 with TRBJ1-6, with TRBD1 as a possible D gene (6 bases). CDR3 length equals 15 residues. CDR1 MGHDK and CDR2 SYGVNS come from the germline V gene. Trimming stripped 6 bases from V and 4 bases from J, with 13 bases between. The CDR3 nucleotides read TGTGCCAGCAGAAACAGGGAGCTATATAATTCACCCCTCCACTTT. Translation: CASRNRELYNSPLHF.

This clonotype occurred a few times. CDR3 loop: CASSAETAGEETQYF. The DNA for the CDR3 is TGTGCCAGCAGTGCGGAGACCGCAGGGGAAGAGACCCAGTACTTC. The chain couples TRBV2 to TRBJ2-5; a weak D match, TRBD1 (6 bases). Trimming pared 4 bases from V and 3 bases from J, leaving 15 bases between. CDR1 is SNHLY and CDR2 is FYNNEI in the germline V gene. The CDR3 contains 15 residues.

The chain has TRBV2 and TRBJ2-2, with D perhaps TRBD2 (6 bases). Trimming removed 10 bases from V and 1 base from J, with 16 bases in between. The germline CDR1 and CDR2 sequences are SNHLY and FYNNEI. This CDR3 comprises 15 residues. Here the CDR3 DNA reads TGTGCCACCAAACCCCAGGGAGGGAACACCGGGGAGCTGTTTTTT. It yields the protein CATKPQGGNTGELFF.

V usage is TRBV7-2 and J usage is TRBJ2-1; D might be TRBD1 (6 bases). There are 17 residues in the CDR3. Per the germline V gene, CDR1 is SGHTA and CDR2 is FQGNSA. With 1 base removed from V and 0 bases from J, the gap between germline ends came to 13 bases. CDR3 loop: CASSLVPGDSSYNEQFF. CDR3 nucleotides: TGTGCCAGCAGCTTAGTTCCAGGGGATAGCTCCTACAATGAGCAGTTCTTC.

This clonotype was seen more than once but under ten times. The V gene is TRBV19, the J gene TRBJ1-2; 9 nucleotides line up with TRBD1. The CDR3 covers 15 residues. J gave up 7 bases and V 10 bases, and 16 bases lay outside the gene matches. Germline lookup yields CDR1 LNHDA and CDR2 SQIVND (reference sequence). The CDR3: CATSGTGFDLGGYTF. In nucleotides, the CDR3 is TGTGCCACCTCCGGGACAGGGTTCGATTTGGGTGGCTACACCTTC.

This clonotype has a handful of counts. This chain joins TRBV4-3 and TRBJ1-2; 10 bases fit TRBD1. The CDR3 contains 15 residues. Germline CDR1 and CDR2: LGHNA and YSLEER. After removal of 3 bases from V and 5 bases from J, the junction contained 6 bases not matched to a gene. The CDR3 DNA follows: TGCGCCAGCAGCCAGGCTCGACAGGGGGCTTATGGCTACACCTTC. It codes for CASSQARQGAYGYTF.

DNA for the CDR3: TGTGCCAGCAGCTTTAGCCCTAGTGGAGATACGCAGTATTTT. Translating it yields CASSFSPSGDTQYF. The chain links TRBV5-6 to TRBJ2-3; no clear D. Looked up from germline, CDR1 is SGHDT and CDR2 is YYEEEE. The CDR3 sequence is 14 residues long. V lost 2 bases to trimming and J lost 5 bases, with 12 bases between them.

The J gene is TRBJ2-6, the V gene TRBV19, with TRBD2 matching over 11 bases. This CDR3 has 19 amino acids. V lost 7 bases to trimming and J lost 0 bases; unmatched junction nucleotides: 11. Looked up from germline, CDR1 is LNHDA and CDR2 is SQIVND (reference sequence). The CDR3 sequence is CASNKVGTSGDSGANVLTF. DNA for the CDR3: TGTGCCAGTAATAAAGTAGGGACTAGCGGTGACTCTGGGGCCAACGTCCTGACTTTC.

V gene TRBV28 combines with J gene TRBJ2-1; no clear D gene. Looked up from germline, CDR1 is MDHEN and CDR2 is SYDVKM. CDR3 length equals 14 residues. V was shortened by 7 bases and J by 7 bases, with 17 bases between the two germline ends. The CDR3 sequence: CASTHPFPLNEQFF. CDR3 DNA: TGTGCCAGCACCCACCCGTTCCCCCTAAATGAGCAGTTCTTC.

This clonotype was seen a single time. J is TRBJ2-5 and V is TRBV20-1, with no clear D. The CDR3 runs 13 residues. CDR1 and CDR2 from the germline V gene are DFQATT and SNEGSKA (reference sequence). Trimming removed 6 bases at V and 7 bases at J, with 18 bases between. As DNA, the CDR3 is TGCAGTGCCACCGGCCCCCCCCTTTGGACCCAGTACTTC. It translates to CSATGPPLWTQYF.

This sequence joins TRBV12-3 or TRBV12-4 and TRBJ1-1; D may be TRBD1 (5 bases). Trimming shortened V by 5 bases and J by 4 bases, and 8 bases separated the two germline ends. CDR3 size: 12 residues. CDR3 residues: CASSVGVTEAFF. The CDR3 DNA follows: TGTGCCAGCAGTGTAGGGGTCACTGAAGCTTTCTTT.

This clonotype has at least ten counts. CDR3 sequence (DNA): TGCGCCAGCAGCCAGATGGCGGGGGGGTCCTACGAGCAGTACTTC. Residues: CASSQMAGGSYEQYF. The chain couples TRBV4-1 to TRBJ2-7; TRBD2 matches at 9 bases. Germline V gene data show CDR1 as MGHRA and CDR2 as YSYEKL. Trimming cost V 3 bases and J 1 base; bases outside gene matches: 4. The CDR3 extends over 15 amino acids.

In this sample, this clonotype turned up a few times. The chain combines TRBV6-2 or TRBV6-3 with TRBJ2-1; D may correspond to TRBD1 or TRBD2 (5 bases each). The V gene's germline CDR1 is MNHEY and CDR2 SVGEGT. Trimming stripped 0 bases from V and 3 bases from J, with 9 bases between. The CDR3 sequence is 15 residues long. CDR3 in amino acids: CASSYSWDRYNEQFF. In DNA form, the CDR3 reads TGTGCCAGCAGTTACTCGTGGGACCGCTACAATGAGCAGTTCTTC.

This clonotype was observed a few times. The chain joins TRBV9 to TRBJ2-7, with D unclear. The germline gives CDR1 SGDLS, CDR2 YYNGEE. This CDR3 is built from 12 residues. CDR3 sequence: CATSQVSYEQYF. The CDR3 coding sequence is TGTGCTACCTCGCAGGTTTCCTACGAGCAGTACTTC.